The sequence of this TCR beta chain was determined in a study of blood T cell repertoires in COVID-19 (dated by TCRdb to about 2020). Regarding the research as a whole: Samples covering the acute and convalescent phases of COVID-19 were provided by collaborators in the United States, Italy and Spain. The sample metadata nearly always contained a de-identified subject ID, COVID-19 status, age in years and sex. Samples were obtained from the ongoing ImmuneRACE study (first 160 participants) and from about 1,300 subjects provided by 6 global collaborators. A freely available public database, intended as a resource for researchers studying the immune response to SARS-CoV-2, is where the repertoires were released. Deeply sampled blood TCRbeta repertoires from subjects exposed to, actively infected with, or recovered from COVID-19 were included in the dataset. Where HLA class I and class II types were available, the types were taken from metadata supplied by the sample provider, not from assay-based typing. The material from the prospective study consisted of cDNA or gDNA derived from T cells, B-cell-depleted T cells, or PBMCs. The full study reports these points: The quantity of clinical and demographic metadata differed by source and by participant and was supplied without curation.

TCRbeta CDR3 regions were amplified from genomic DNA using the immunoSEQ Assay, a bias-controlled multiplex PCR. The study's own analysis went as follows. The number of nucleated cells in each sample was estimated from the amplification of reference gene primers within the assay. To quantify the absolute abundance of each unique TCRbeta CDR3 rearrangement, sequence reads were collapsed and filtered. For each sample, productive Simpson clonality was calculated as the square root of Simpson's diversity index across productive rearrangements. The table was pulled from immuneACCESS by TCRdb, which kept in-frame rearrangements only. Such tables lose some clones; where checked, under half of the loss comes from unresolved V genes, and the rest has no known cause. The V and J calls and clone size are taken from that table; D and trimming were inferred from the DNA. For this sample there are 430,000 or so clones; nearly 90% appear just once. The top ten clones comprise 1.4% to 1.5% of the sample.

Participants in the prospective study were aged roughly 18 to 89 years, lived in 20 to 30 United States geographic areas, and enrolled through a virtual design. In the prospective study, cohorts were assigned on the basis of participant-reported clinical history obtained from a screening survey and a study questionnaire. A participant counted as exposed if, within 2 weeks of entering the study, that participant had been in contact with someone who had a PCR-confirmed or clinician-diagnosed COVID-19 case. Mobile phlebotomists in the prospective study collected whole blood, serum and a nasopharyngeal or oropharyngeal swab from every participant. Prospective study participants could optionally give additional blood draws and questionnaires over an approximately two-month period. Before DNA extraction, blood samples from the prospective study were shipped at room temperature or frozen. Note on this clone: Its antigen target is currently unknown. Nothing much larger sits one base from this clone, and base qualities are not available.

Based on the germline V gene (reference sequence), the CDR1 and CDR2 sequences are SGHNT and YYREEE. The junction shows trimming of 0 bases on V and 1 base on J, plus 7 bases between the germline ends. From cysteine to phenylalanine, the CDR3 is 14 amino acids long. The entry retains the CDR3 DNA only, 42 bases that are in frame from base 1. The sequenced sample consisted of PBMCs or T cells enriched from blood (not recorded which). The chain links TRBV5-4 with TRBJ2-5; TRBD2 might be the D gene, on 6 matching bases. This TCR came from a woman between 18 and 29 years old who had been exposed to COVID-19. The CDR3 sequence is CASSLGRGQETQYF. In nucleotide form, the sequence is TGTGCCAGCAGCTTGGGGCGGGGCCAAGAGACCCAGTACTTC.